The 13 T cell receptor beta chains below all came from one sample that was sequenced in a study of cytomegalovirus exposure and HLA in healthy donors. Libraries were prepared by immunoSEQ multiplex PCR; TCRdb keeps only in-frame clonotypes and omits some of them. The data show 130,000 or so clones, with roughly nine tenths seen just once and 3% to 3.5% held by the top ten. Sequenced input: PBMCs. The receptors originated from a man in his thirties or forties in good health and CMV-seronegative.

CDR3 nucleotides: TGTGCCAGCAGCACAGGGGTAGGTGACATTCAGTACTTC. This encodes CASSTGVGDIQYF. The rearrangement uses TRBV13 and TRBJ2-4, with 7 bases that match TRBD1. This CDR3 region has 13 residues. Per the germline V gene, CDR1 is PRHDT and CDR2 is FYEKMQ (reference sequence). The V segment lost 5 bases and the J segment 8 bases; nucleotides outside the gene matches: 6.

The chain couples TRBV7-8 to TRBJ1-2; D is unresolved. V lost 8 bases to trimming and J lost 4 bases, with 17 bases between them. This CDR3 is 14 amino acids long. Germline loops: CDR1 SGHVS, CDR2 FQNEAQ. This chain's CDR3 is CASGRGFRGYGYTF. Here the CDR3 DNA reads TGTGCCAGCGGACGAGGGTTTCGGGGCTATGGCTACACCTTC.

The rearrangement joins TRBV19 to TRBJ2-3; 8 bases are shared with TRBD1. Germline-derived CDR1 and CDR2 are LNHDA and SQIVND (reference sequence). The CDR3 length is 15 residues. The V and J ends lost 6 bases and 3 bases, in that order; junction bases with no gene match: 8. CDR3 amino acids: CASRAPGQGTDTQYF. CDR3 nucleotides: TGTGCCAGTAGGGCACCCGGACAGGGAACAGATACGCAGTATTTT.

J is TRBJ2-3 and V is TRBV6-1, with 7 bases aligning to TRBD1. Germline V gives CDR1 MNHNS, CDR2 SASEGT. This CDR3 comprises 15 residues. The trim removed 7 bases at V and 1 base at J, leaving 8 bases unmatched. This CDR3 is CASILDRWGTDTQYF. The CDR3 nucleotides are TGTGCCAGCATCCTGGACAGGTGGGGCACAGATACGCAGTATTTT.

V is TRBV5-4 and J is TRBJ1-2; maybe TRBD1 (6 bases). Per germline, CDR1 SGHNT and CDR2 YYREEE (reference sequence). This CDR3 spans 13 amino acids. Trimming took 4 bases from V and 1 from J, leaving 8 bases between them. The CDR3 region has the DNA TGTGCCAGCAGCCCGGACAGTAACTATGGCTACACCTTC. Amino acids: CASSPDSNYGYTF.

This clone was picked up a small number of times. The chain carries TRBV7-8 and TRBJ2-5; 10 positions match TRBD2. This CDR3 has 19 residues. Germline values: CDR1 SGHVS, CDR2 FQNEAQ. With 6 bases clipped from V and 4 bases from J, the junction kept 20 bases outside the gene matches. This chain's CDR3 is CASRSASGGPMGGAETQYF. The CDR3 region has the DNA TGTGCCAGCAGATCAGCTAGCGGGGGCCCTATGGGAGGGGCAGAGACCCAGTACTTC. The whole variable domain, filled in from reference TRBV7-8 and TRBJ2-5, reads GAGVSQSPRYKVAKRGQDVALRCDPISGHVSLFWYQQALGQGPEFLTYFQNEAQLDKSGLPSDRFFAERPEGSVSTLKIQRTQQEDSAVYLCASRSASGGPMGGAETQYFGPGTRLLVL.

The V call is TRBV5-1, the J call TRBJ2-5; 7 bases map to TRBD2. Trimming cost V 4 bases and J 3 bases; bases outside gene matches: 3. Per the germline V gene, CDR1 is SGHRS and CDR2 is YFSETQ. The CDR3 loop spans 13 amino acids. The CDR3 region is CASSRAGEETQYF. The CDR3 nucleotides are TGCGCCAGCAGCCGTGCGGGGGAAGAGACCCAGTACTTC.

CDR3: CASSTWGVQGRGYTF. For the CDR3, the DNA is TGTGCCAGCAGCACTTGGGGAGTACAGGGGCGAGGCTACACCTTC. V gene TRBV7-2 combines with J gene TRBJ1-2; 7 positions match TRBD1. Germline assignment: CDR1 SGHTA and CDR2 FQGNSA. The CDR3 is made up of 15 amino acids. V trimming: 5 bases; J trimming: 8 bases; junction bases outside the gene matches: 14. Full variable domain (missing parts from reference TRBV7-2 and TRBJ1-2): GAGVSQSPSNKVTEKGKDVELRCDPISGHTALYWYRQSLGQGLEFLIYFQGNSAPDKSGLPSDRFSAERTGGSVSTLTIQRTQQEDSAVYLCASSTWGVQGRGYTFGSGTRLTVV.

This chain uses TRBV28 with TRBJ1-5, with a weak D call TRBD1 (6 bases). Germline-derived CDR1 and CDR2 are MDHEN and SYDVKM. The CDR3 runs to 15 residues. Trimming stripped 6 bases from V and 2 bases from J, with 14 bases between. The CDR3 sequence: CASSYNRAGNQPQHF. The CDR3 nucleotides read TGTGCCAGCAGCTATAACAGGGCTGGCAATCAGCCCCAGCATTTT. The whole variable domain, remainder taken from reference TRBV28 and TRBJ1-5, is DVKVTQSSRYLVKRTGEKVFLECVQDMDHENMFWYRQDPGLGLRLIYFSYDVKMKEKGDIPEGYSVSREKKERFSLILESASTNQTSMYLCASSYNRAGNQPQHFGDGTRLSIL.

The chain couples TRBV25-1 to TRBJ2-7, with a possible D match to TRBD2 (5 bases). The CDR3 spans 13 residues. Between the trimmed V and J ends, which lost 4 bases and 3 bases, there was a span of 10 bases. Germline V gene sequence: CDR1 MGHDK, CDR2 SYGVNS. CDR3 in amino acids: CASSVPSSYEQYF. In DNA form, the CDR3 reads TGTGCCAGCAGTGTGCCTAGCAGCTACGAGCAGTACTTC.

The gene calls are TRBV28 and TRBJ2-7; D possibly corresponds to TRBD1 (5 bases). The V end lost 3 bases, the J end lost 3 bases, and 12 bases lay between the germline ends. The germline V gene encodes CDR1 MDHEN and CDR2 SYDVKM. The CDR3 runs 14 residues. CDR3 sequence reads: CASSFTGTLYEQYF. The CDR3 DNA follows: TGTGCCAGCAGTTTCACAGGCACCCTCTACGAGCAGTACTTC. Together with reference TRBV28 and TRBJ2-7, the CDR3 gives the full variable domain: DVKVTQSSRYLVKRTGEKVFLECVQDMDHENMFWYRQDPGLGLRLIYFSYDVKMKEKGDIPEGYSVSREKKERFSLILESASTNQTSMYLCASSFTGTLYEQYFGPGTRLTVT.

This sequence joins TRBV6-4 and TRBJ1-2; 8 positions match TRBD1. The germline CDR1 and CDR2 sequences are MRHNA and SNTAGT. This CDR3 is built from 14 residues. With V trimmed by 5 bases and J by 6 bases, 8 bases remained unmatched. CDR3 amino acids: CASSPGTGFDGYTF. In DNA form, the CDR3 reads TGTGCCAGCAGTCCCGGGACAGGTTTCGATGGCTACACCTTC.

The chain links TRBV21-1 to TRBJ1-6. TRBV21-1 is reported as a pseudogene. The CDR3 spans 15 residues. CDR3 coding DNA: TGTGCCAGCAGCAAAGTGGGTCTGGGAGATTCACCCCTCCACTTT. The encoded protein is CASSKVGLGDSPLHF.